The clone carrying this T cell receptor (beta chain) turned up a few times. The data were taken from a study of graft-versus-host responses after intestinal transplantation. The germline V gene has CDR1 MDHEN and CDR2 SYDVKM. Trimming removed 3 bases at V and 3 bases at J, with 15 bases between. This CDR3 contains 15 residues. Researchers placed 200,000 CFSE-labeled responder cells in culture with 200,000 irradiated, violet-dye-labeled stimulator cells. Profiled with immunoSEQ multiplex PCR; TCRdb holds only in-frame clones, not every one. Of about 2,200 clones detected, roughly a third appear once; the ten largest clones hold less than 35%.

The genes are TRBV28 and TRBJ2-7; maybe TRBD1 (6 bases). The TCR originated in a human patient who was an organ donor for intestinal transplantation. Sequenced here: alloreactive CD8+ T cells from a mixed lymphocyte reaction culture, sampled before transplantation. Subset meaning: CFSE-low proliferating T cells sorted from roughly six-day pre-transplant mixed lymphocyte reaction (GvH or HvG direction). The DNA for the CDR3 is TGTGCCAGCAGTTTCGAGACAGGACACCACTACGAGCAGTACTTC. It translates to CASSFETGHHYEQYF. Full variable domain (rest looked up from reference TRBV28 and TRBJ2-7): DVKVTQSSRYLVKRTGEKVFLECVQDMDHENMFWYRQDPGLGLRLIYFSYDVKMKEKGDIPEGYSVSREKKERFSLILESASTNQTSMYLCASSFETGHHYEQYFGPGTRLTVT.